This T cell receptor beta chain was sequenced for a study of control samples from healthy donors and cancer patients. Only in-frame clones appear in the TCRdb table, and some are missing; sequencing was by immunoSEQ multiplex PCR. The table lists about 120,000 clones, 89% of them singletons. The trim removed 1 base at V and 5 bases at J, leaving 6 bases unmatched. Per germline, CDR1 SGHAT and CDR2 FQNNGV. The CDR3 covers 15 residues. The receptor was isolated from a man in his fifties in good health. Material: blood. V gene TRBV11-2 combines with J gene TRBJ1-2; the match to TRBD1 covers 8 bases. The CDR3 here is CASSLGQGIGYGYTF. The CDR3 coding sequence is TGTGCCAGCAGCTTAGGACAGGGGATAGGGTATGGCTACACCTTC.